One sample yielded the 32 T cell receptor beta chains listed below, sequenced in a study of OX40 agonist ivuxolimab in advanced cancers. Library generation was performed with the immunoSEQ multiplex PCR assay. Sourced from immuneACCESS, this table was stored by TCRdb with only in-frame sequences that have V and J called. A share of the clones is absent; for the studies checked, an unresolved V gene accounts for under half, and the remainder has no known explanation. In all, the sample holds 73,000 or so clones, and about 90% of those were seen once. The ten largest make up roughly 0.72% of the sample. The sample in question was CD4+ or CD8+ T cells sorted from blood, obtained in a trial of the OX40 agonist ivuxolimab. The receptors here all came from an adult with an advanced solid tumor such as melanoma, head and neck, liver or kidney cancer.

V gene TRBV28 combines with J gene TRBJ2-7; D may be TRBD2 (7 bases). CDR3 size: 14 residues. Trimming took off 6 bases at V and 3 bases at J, with 15 bases between the two ends. From germline, CDR1 is MDHEN and CDR2 SYDVKM. This CDR3 is CASSEGGASYEQYF. In DNA, the CDR3 is TGTGCCAGCAGCGAGGGGGGGGCGAGCTACGAGCAGTACTTC.

The chain employs TRBV7-3 and TRBJ2-2; D gene ambiguous. CDR1 is SGHTA and CDR2 is FQGTGA in the germline V gene. Trimming removed 0 bases from V and 0 bases from J, with 5 bases in between. The CDR3 runs to 15 residues. The CDR3 DNA is TGTGCCAGCAGCTTAACTGGGACGAACACCGGGGAGCTGTTTTTT. It specifies CASSLTGTNTGELFF.

CDR3 DNA: TGTGCCAGCAGCGTAGGTCGACGGACCGGGGAGCTGTTTTTT. It is translated as CASSVGRRTGELFF. The rearrangement links TRBV9 to TRBJ2-2, with D unresolved. Germline V gives CDR1 SGDLS, CDR2 YYNGEE. This CDR3 has 14 residues. The ends were cut back, 0 bases at V and 5 bases at J, with 8 bases in the middle.

The rearrangement joins TRBV5-8 to TRBJ1-4, with 8 bases fitting TRBD1. Germline V gene sequence: CDR1 SGHTS, CDR2 YDEGEE. J gave up 7 bases and V 3 bases, and 5 bases lay outside the gene matches. CDR3 length equals 14 residues. The CDR3 loop is CASSSTGAGEKLFF. As DNA, the CDR3 is TGTGCCAGCAGCTCGACAGGGGCCGGTGAAAAACTGTTTTTT.

The chain joins TRBV5-1 to TRBJ2-6, with D perhaps TRBD1 (6 bases). The CDR3 has 16 residues. Germline CDR1 reads SGHRS; CDR2 reads YFSETQ. Trimming took 6 bases from V and 0 from J, leaving 13 bases between them. This CDR3 is CASTVEGGSGANVLTF. CDR3 DNA sequence: TGCGCCAGCACCGTTGAAGGGGGCTCTGGGGCCAACGTCCTGACTTTC.

The chain is built from TRBV19 and TRBJ1-1; possible D gene TRBD1, 5 bases. Looked up from germline, CDR1 is LNHDA and CDR2 is SQIVND (reference sequence). The V end was cut by 6 bases, the J end by 3 bases, with 17 bases between. This CDR3 spans 15 amino acids. CDR3 coding DNA: TGTGCCAGTAGCCCAGGACACTCGGCGGACACTGAAGCTTTCTTT. It specifies CASSPGHSADTEAFF.

A few counts support this clone. The V and J genes are TRBV19 and TRBJ1-2; 12 bases are shared with TRBD1. Germline lookup yields CDR1 LNHDA and CDR2 SQIVND (reference sequence). The length of the CDR3 is 17 residues. Germline trimming cut 6 bases from V and 10 bases from J; bases unmatched to any gene: 18. Here the CDR3 reads CASSPGTGGASSSDYTF. CDR3 DNA: TGTGCCAGTAGCCCTGGGACAGGGGGCGCTTCCAGTAGCGACTACACCTTC.

This clone appeared a few times. The rearrangement links TRBV5-1 to TRBJ2-7; the D is unclear. Germline V gene lookup returns CDR1 SGHRS and CDR2 YFSETQ. This CDR3 region has 15 residues. The V end was cut by 0 bases, the J end by 1 base, with 11 bases between. The CDR3 here is CASSLGGWGSYEQYF. In nucleotides, the CDR3 is TGCGCCAGCAGCTTGGGAGGTTGGGGTTCCTACGAGCAGTACTTC.

This sequence joins TRBV9 and TRBJ2-2, with D hard to call. Germline V lookup: CDR1 SGDLS, CDR2 YYNGEE. The CDR3 is 14 residues long. The germline V and J ends were trimmed by 4 bases and 1 base, with 8 bases remaining between them. The CDR3 bases are TGTGCCAGCAGCCCCTCACAGAACACCGGGGAGCTGTTTTTT. It codes for CASSPSQNTGELFF. Full variable domain (missing parts from reference TRBV9 and TRBJ2-2): DSGVTQTPKHLITATGQRVTLRCSPRSGDLSVYWYQQSLDQGLQFLIQYYNGEERAKGNILERFSAQQFPDLHSELNLSSLELGDSALYFCASSPSQNTGELFFGEGSRLTVL.

The chain joins TRBV15 to TRBJ2-4; a weak D match, TRBD1 (6 bases). The CDR3 has 16 residues. CDR1 is LNHNV and CDR2 is YYDKDF in the germline V gene (reference sequence). Trimming removed 5 bases at V and 0 bases at J, with 14 bases between. In DNA form, the CDR3 reads TGTGCCACCAGCCTTGGACAGCGACTAGCCAAAAACATTCAGTACTTC. Its translation: CATSLGQRLAKNIQYF.

The chain links TRBV4-1 to TRBJ2-4; perhaps D is TRBD1 or TRBD2 (6 bases each). Looked up from germline, CDR1 is MGHRA and CDR2 is YSYEKL. This CDR3 contains 16 residues. The V and J ends lost 4 bases and 1 base respectively, with 14 bases between them. This chain's CDR3 is CASSRVGGAAKNIQYF. The CDR3 nucleotides are TGCGCCAGCAGCCGCGTGGGGGGCGCGGCCAAAAACATTCAGTACTTC.

The V call is TRBV5-1, the J call TRBJ2-7, with 11 bases matching TRBD1. The CDR3 length is 15 residues. With V trimmed by 5 bases and J by 3 bases, 7 bases remained unmatched. Germline V gene data show CDR1 as SGHRS and CDR2 as YFSETQ. This CDR3 is CASRPSGTGGYEQYF. CDR3 nucleotide sequence: TGCGCCAGCAGACCCTCCGGGACAGGGGGCTACGAGCAGTACTTC.

The rearrangement links TRBV28 to TRBJ2-5; perhaps TRBD2 as D (5 bases). Trimming took 3 bases from V and 3 from J, leaving 14 bases between them. Per the germline V gene, CDR1 is MDHEN and CDR2 is SYDVKM. The CDR3 is 15 amino acids. The CDR3 region is CASSLEVITKETQYF. The CDR3 DNA sequence: TGTGCCAGCAGTTTGGAGGTGATTACGAAAGAGACCCAGTACTTC.

This chain connects TRBV5-1 to TRBJ2-7, with TRBD1 as a possible D gene (6 bases). CDR1 and CDR2 (germline): SGHRS, YFSETQ. The ends were cut back, 4 bases at V and 5 bases at J, with 13 bases in the middle. CDR3 size: 13 residues. The CDR3 protein is CASSVQGANEQYF. The CDR3 coding sequence is TGCGCCAGCAGCGTACAGGGAGCCAACGAGCAGTACTTC. Filled out from reference TRBV5-1 and TRBJ2-7, the complete variable domain reads KAGVTQTPRYLIKTRGQQVTLSCSPISGHRSVSWYQQTPGQGLQFLFEYFSETQRNKGNFPGRFSGRQFSNSRSEMNVSTLELGDSALYLCASSVQGANEQYFGPGTRLTVT.

The chain employs TRBV21-1 and TRBJ1-5; TRBD1, the table's D call, was not compared with the DNA. TRBV21-1 is termed a pseudogene. CDR3 length: 16 residues. The CDR3 protein is CASEWDSHYSNQPQHF. CDR3 sequence (DNA): TGTGCCAGCGAGTGGGACAGCCATTATAGCAATCAGCCCCAGCATTTT.

In its sample, this clone was seen once. V usage is TRBV6-1 and J usage is TRBJ2-7; D is possibly TRBD2 (6 bases). In germline, CDR1 is MNHNS, CDR2 SASEGT. The CDR3 length is 11 residues. Trimming cost V 8 bases and J 2 bases, with 7 bases left between them. For the CDR3, the DNA is TGTGCCAGCGGGGGGACCTACGAGCAGTACTTC. It specifies CASGGTYEQYF.

The chain has TRBV10-3 and TRBJ1-4; D not resolved. There are 17 residues in the CDR3. The germline V gene has CDR1 ENHRY and CDR2 SYGVKD. The V gene lost 0 bases and the J gene lost 0 bases, with 11 bases spanning the gap. CDR3 region: CAISESGGIATNEKLFF. The CDR3 nucleotides are TGTGCCATCAGTGAGTCGGGAGGGATCGCAACTAATGAAAAACTGTTTTTT.

The chain employs TRBV29-1 and TRBJ2-7; D unclear. Germline V lookup: CDR1 SQVTM, CDR2 ANQGSEA. Trimming removed 4 bases at V and 0 bases at J, with 4 bases between. CDR3 size: 11 residues. The CDR3 region is CSVVISYEQYF. CDR3 sequence (DNA): TGCAGCGTTGTGATCTCCTACGAGCAGTACTTC.

This chain uses TRBV28 with TRBJ2-2; D possibly corresponds to TRBD2 (5 bases). V was shortened by 2 bases and J by 0 bases, with 7 bases between the two germline ends. The CDR3 is 15 amino acids. The V gene's germline CDR1 is MDHEN and CDR2 SYDVKM. The CDR3 loop is CASSLPGTNTGELFF. The DNA of the CDR3 is TGTGCCAGCAGTTTACCGGGGACGAACACCGGGGAGCTGTTTTTT.

This clone came up a few times. The V gene is TRBV6-1, the J gene TRBJ1-2; unclear D gene. Germline V gene sequence: CDR1 MNHNS, CDR2 SASEGT. Trimming removed 4 bases from V and 2 bases from J, with 11 bases in between. The CDR3 contains 14 residues. The CDR3 loop is CASSVFGRNYGYTF. CDR3 nucleotides: TGTGCCAGCAGTGTCTTTGGACGGAACTATGGCTACACCTTC.

The V gene is TRBV7-9, the J gene TRBJ1-5; TRBD1 matches at 7 bases. CDR3 length: 16 amino acids. Germline trimming cut 0 bases from V and 4 bases from J; bases unmatched to any gene: 6. From germline, CDR1 is SEHNR and CDR2 FQNEAQ (reference sequence). CDR3 bases: TGTGCCAGCAGCTTAGCGGGGGGCAGGGGGAATCAGCCCCAGCATTTT. This sequence encodes CASSLAGGRGNQPQHF. Filled out from reference TRBV7-9 and TRBJ1-5, the complete variable domain reads DTGVSQNPRHKITKRGQNVTFRCDPISEHNRLYWYRQTLGQGPEFLTYFQNEAQLEKSRLLSDRFSAERPKGSFSTLEIQRTEQGDSAMYLCASSLAGGRGNQPQHFGDGTRLSIL.

The chain links TRBV7-9 to TRBJ2-1, with 9 bases lining up with TRBD1. J lost 6 bases, V lost 7 bases, and 10 bases had no gene match. The CDR3 consists of 15 residues. CDR1 SEHNR and CDR2 FQNEAQ come from the germline V gene (reference sequence). The CDR3 bases are TGTGCCAGCACCTTGACAGGGGGACGGCTCAATGAGCAGTTCTTC. This gives the protein CASTLTGGRLNEQFF.

The V and J genes are TRBV10-1 and TRBJ1-1; weak D call: TRBD1 (6 bases). The ends were cut back, 8 bases at V and 4 bases at J, with 11 bases in the middle. Germline V gives CDR1 WNHNN, CDR2 SYGVQD (reference sequence). This CDR3 comprises 12 residues. The CDR3 nucleotides are TGCGCCAGCCAGGGGTCCGGCACTGAAGCTTTCTTT. This sequence encodes CASQGSGTEAFF.

The V and J genes are TRBV11-1 and TRBJ2-1, with D perhaps TRBD1 or TRBD2 (5 bases each). The CDR3 loop spans 13 amino acids. Germline CDR1 is SGHAT and CDR2 is FQDESV (reference sequence). Trimming left V 1 base short and J 7 bases short, with 8 bases between. The CDR3 sequence is CASSLEWGNEQFF. CDR3 DNA: TGTGCCAGCAGCTTAGAGTGGGGGAATGAGCAGTTCTTC.

V and J are TRBV28 and TRBJ2-3; 10 bases fit TRBD2. V was pared by 3 bases and J by 4 bases, with 10 bases of the junction left unmatched. CDR1 MDHEN and CDR2 SYDVKM come from the germline V gene. There are 17 residues in the CDR3. The CDR3 DNA reads TGTGCCAGCAGTTTTCCGGGACTAGCGATGTTGTCAGATACGCAGTATTTT. Translating it yields CASSFPGLAMLSDTQYF. Variable domain in full (rest from reference TRBV28 and TRBJ2-3): DVKVTQSSRYLVKRTGEKVFLECVQDMDHENMFWYRQDPGLGLRLIYFSYDVKMKEKGDIPEGYSVSREKKERFSLILESASTNQTSMYLCASSFPGLAMLSDTQYFGPGTRLTVL.

The chain joins TRBV4-1 to TRBJ2-1, with D tentatively TRBD1 (5 bases). V was trimmed by 3 bases and J by 8 bases, leaving 11 bases between them. This CDR3 has 13 amino acids. Germline V gene data show CDR1 as MGHRA and CDR2 as YSYEKL. CDR3 DNA sequence: TGCGCCAGCAGCCATCCAGGGATAGATGAGCAGTTCTTC. The encoded protein is CASSHPGIDEQFF.

This clone was observed a handful of times. The V call is TRBV2, the J call TRBJ2-5, with D possibly TRBD2 on 5 matching bases. Germline V CDR1 and CDR2: SNHLY, FYNNEI. The CDR3 is 15 residues long. Trimming cost V 6 bases and J 4 bases, with 18 bases left between them. CDR3 loop: CASRYLAGGRETQYF. CDR3 in DNA: TGTGCCAGCAGATACCTTGCAGGAGGTAGAGAGACCCAGTACTTC.

The V gene is TRBV30, the J gene TRBJ1-6; a possible D gene is TRBD1 (5 bases). Trimming shortened V by 3 bases and J by 10 bases, and 19 bases separated the two germline ends. The CDR3 sequence is 15 residues long. Germline V gene data show CDR1 as GTSNPN and CDR2 as SVGIG (reference sequence). CDR3 sequence (DNA): TGTGCCTGGAGGGGCGGTAGCGCCGGGGGGTCACCCCTCCACTTT. This codes for CAWRGGSAGGSPLHF.

The CDR3 loop reads CASSPGTSRTQYF. CDR3 bases: TGTGCCAGCTCACCAGGGACTTCCCGGACCCAGTACTTC. The chain couples TRBV18 to TRBJ2-5, with D perhaps TRBD2 (6 bases). Trimming took off 2 bases at V and 7 bases at J, with 11 bases between the two ends. Per germline, CDR1 KGHSH and CDR2 LQKENI. The CDR3 runs 13 residues.

This chain connects TRBV5-4 to TRBJ2-1, with D possibly matching TRBD2 (5 bases). With 3 bases removed from V and 6 bases from J, the gap between germline ends came to 16 bases. Germline V lookup: CDR1 SGHNT, CDR2 YYREEE (reference sequence). The CDR3 contains 15 residues. The CDR3 DNA follows: TGTGCCAGCAGCTCGAGGGCTACGTCAGTCAATGAGCAGTTCTTC. Amino acid sequence: CASSSRATSVNEQFF.

The DNA of the CDR3 is TGTGCCAGCCATAGGACTGCATCCTACGAGCAGTACTTC. Its translation is CASHRTASYEQYF. The rearrangement joins TRBV28 to TRBJ2-7; TRBD2 might be the D (5 bases). Germline V gene sequence: CDR1 MDHEN, CDR2 SYDVKM. Between the trimmed V and J ends, which lost 8 bases and 1 base, there was a span of 12 bases. The CDR3 contains 13 residues.

This clone occurred once. V and J are TRBV5-1 and TRBJ1-1; D is ambiguous. Germline CDR1 and CDR2: SGHRS and YFSETQ. The V end was cut by 4 bases, the J end by 4 bases, with 11 bases between. The CDR3 runs 13 residues. The CDR3 bases are TGCGCCAGCAGCCCAGGACGTTCCACTGAAGCTTTCTTT. Its protein product is CASSPGRSTEAFF.